This record looks at one TCR beta chain sequence and its context. Antigen unknown. One base away lies a much larger clone, so this may be a sequencing read error. CDR1 and CDR2 (germline): SNHLY, FYNNEI. The CDR3 sequence is 13 residues long. The V end lost 2 bases, the J end lost 4 bases, and 7 bases lay between the germline ends. Peripheral blood samples of 9.5 to 10 milliliters were drawn from each donor. The second PCR ran about 6 to 11 cycles with a sample-barcoded 5' primer and J-beta primers. Researchers report that each sample yielded at least 3 million CDR3-containing paired-end reads. Each CDR3 protein gets one entry after TCRdb re-called the 5' RACE reads with MiXCR. This repertoire shows approximately 810,000 distinct CDR3 sequences, about 30% found once; its top ten account for 15% to 20%. This sample was included in a study of blood T cells in healthy people across ages. General study findings and limits: Donor CMV status was unknown, possibly confounding expanded clonotype changes.

The sample consisted of blood. This TCR derives from a woman at least 80 years old in good health. The rearrangement links TRBV2 to TRBJ2-3; D remains ambiguous. CDR3 nucleotide sequence: TGTGCCAGCAGTGAACAGTACGCAGATACGCAGTATTTT. This gives the protein CASSEQYADTQYF.